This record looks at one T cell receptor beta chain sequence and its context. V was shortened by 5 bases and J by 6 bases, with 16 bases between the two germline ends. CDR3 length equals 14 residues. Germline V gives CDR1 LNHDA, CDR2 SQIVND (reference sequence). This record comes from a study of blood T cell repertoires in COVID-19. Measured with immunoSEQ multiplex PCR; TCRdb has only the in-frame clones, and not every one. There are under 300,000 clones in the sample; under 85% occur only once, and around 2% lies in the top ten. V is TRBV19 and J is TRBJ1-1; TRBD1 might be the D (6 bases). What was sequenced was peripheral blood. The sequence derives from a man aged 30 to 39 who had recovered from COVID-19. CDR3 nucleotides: TGTGCCAGTAGTCCTCGCCGGGACATTGCTGAAGCTTTCTTT. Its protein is CASSPRRDIAEAFF.